This T cell receptor (beta chain) is from a study of blood T cell repertoires in COVID-19. Study details: The United States, Italy and Spain supplied acute and convalescent COVID-19 samples. The analysed material was cDNA or gDNA that came from T cells, B-cell-depleted T cells, or PBMCs.

In the original processing: Amplification of reference gene primers was used by the study to estimate nucleated cell counts. Libraries were prepared by immunoSEQ multiplex PCR; TCRdb keeps only in-frame clonotypes and omits some of them. D and trimming come from the DNA, and the V and J calls and clone size come from that table. The data contain about 260,000 clones, approximately 91% of them singletons. The length of the CDR3 is 17 residues. Germline trimming cut 3 bases from V and 2 bases from J; bases unmatched to any gene: 12. The germline gives CDR1 DFQATT, CDR2 SNEGSKA (reference sequence). This TCR was sampled from a human donor in a cohort sampled during active COVID-19. Sample: peripheral blood. This chain joins TRBV20-1 and TRBJ1-2; TRBD1 agrees at 10 bases. The chain's CDR3 is CSASVGWDRGSNYGYTF. CDR3 in DNA: TGCAGTGCTAGTGTTGGTTGGGACAGGGGATCGAACTATGGCTACACCTTC.